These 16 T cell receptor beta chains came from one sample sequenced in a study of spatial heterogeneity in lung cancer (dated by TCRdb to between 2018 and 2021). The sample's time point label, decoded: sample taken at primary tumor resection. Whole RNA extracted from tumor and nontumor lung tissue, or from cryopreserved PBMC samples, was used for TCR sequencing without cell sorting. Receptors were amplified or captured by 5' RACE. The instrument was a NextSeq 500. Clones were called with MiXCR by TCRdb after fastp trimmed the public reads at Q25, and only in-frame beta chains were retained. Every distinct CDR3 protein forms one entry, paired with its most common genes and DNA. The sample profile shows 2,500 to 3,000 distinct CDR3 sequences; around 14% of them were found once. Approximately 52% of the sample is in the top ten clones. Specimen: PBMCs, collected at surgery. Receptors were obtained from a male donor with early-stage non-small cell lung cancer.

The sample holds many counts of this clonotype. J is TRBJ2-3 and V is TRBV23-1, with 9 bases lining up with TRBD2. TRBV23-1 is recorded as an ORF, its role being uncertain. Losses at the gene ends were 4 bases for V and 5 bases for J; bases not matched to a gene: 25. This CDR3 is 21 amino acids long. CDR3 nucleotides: TGCGCCAGCAGTCCGCCGAGGGGCAGGTTTAATAGCGGGAGAGGTATAGATACGCAGTATTTT. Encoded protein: CASSPPRGRFNSGRGIDTQYF.

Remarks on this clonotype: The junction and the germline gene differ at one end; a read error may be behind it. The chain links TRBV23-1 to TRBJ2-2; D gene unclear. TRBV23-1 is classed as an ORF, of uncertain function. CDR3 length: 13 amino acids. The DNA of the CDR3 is TGCACCAGTGGGGATACGTACACCGGGGAGCTGTTTTTT. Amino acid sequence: CTSGDTYTGELFF.

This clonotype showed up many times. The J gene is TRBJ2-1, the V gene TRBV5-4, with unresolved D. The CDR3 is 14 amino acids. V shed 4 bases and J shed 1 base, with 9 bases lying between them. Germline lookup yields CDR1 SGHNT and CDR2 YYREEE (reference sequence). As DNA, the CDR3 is TGTGCCAGCAGCCCCACGAGATCCTACAATGAGCAGTTCTTC. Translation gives CASSPTRSYNEQFF.

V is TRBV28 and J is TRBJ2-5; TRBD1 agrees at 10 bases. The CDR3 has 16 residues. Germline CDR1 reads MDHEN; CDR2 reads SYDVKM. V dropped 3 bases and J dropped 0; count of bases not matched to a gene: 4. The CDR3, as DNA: TGTGCCAGCAGTTTCGGCGGGACAGGGGACCAAGAGACCCAGTACTTC. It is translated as CASSFGGTGDQETQYF.

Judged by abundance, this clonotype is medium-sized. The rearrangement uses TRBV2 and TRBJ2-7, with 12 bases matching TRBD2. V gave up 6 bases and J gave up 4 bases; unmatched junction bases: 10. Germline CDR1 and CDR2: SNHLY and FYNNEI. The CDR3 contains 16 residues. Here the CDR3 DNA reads TGTGCCAGCAGGATTGGGACTAGCGGGCGATCATACGAGCAGTACTTC. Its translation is CASRIGTSGRSYEQYF.

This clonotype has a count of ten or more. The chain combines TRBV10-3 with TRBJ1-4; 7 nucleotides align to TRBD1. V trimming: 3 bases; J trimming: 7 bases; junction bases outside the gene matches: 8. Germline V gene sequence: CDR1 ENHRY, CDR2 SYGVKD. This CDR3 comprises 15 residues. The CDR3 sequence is CAISEGGQGGEKLFF. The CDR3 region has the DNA TGTGCCATCAGTGAAGGGGGCCAGGGCGGTGAAAAACTGTTTTTT.

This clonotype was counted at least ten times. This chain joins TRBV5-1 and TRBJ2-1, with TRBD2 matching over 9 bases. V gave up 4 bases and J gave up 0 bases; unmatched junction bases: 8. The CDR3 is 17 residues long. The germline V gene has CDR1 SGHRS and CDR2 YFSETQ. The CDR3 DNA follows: TGCGCCAGCAGCACCCCTAGCGGGAAGACCTCCTACAATGAGCAGTTCTTC. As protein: CASSTPSGKTSYNEQFF.

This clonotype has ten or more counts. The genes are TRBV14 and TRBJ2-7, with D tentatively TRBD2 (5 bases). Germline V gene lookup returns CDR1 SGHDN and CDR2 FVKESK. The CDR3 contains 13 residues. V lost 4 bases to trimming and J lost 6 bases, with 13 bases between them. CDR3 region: CASSPPDWGEQYF. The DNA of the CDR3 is TGTGCCAGCAGCCCGCCGGACTGGGGCGAGCAGTACTTC.

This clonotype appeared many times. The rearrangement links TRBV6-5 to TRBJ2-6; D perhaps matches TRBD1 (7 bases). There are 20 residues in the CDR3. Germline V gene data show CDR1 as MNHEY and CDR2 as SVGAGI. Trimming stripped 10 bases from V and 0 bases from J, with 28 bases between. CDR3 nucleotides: TGTGCCACCAAGGGGGGACAGCTTGACCTATCTTCCTCTGGGGCCAACGTCCTGACTTTC. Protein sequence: CATKGGQLDLSSSGANVLTF.

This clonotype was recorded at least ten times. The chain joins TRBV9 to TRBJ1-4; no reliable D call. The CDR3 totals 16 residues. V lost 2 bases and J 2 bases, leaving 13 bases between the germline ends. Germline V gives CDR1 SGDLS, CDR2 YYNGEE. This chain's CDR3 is CASSVRPSGTNEKLFF. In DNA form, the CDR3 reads TGTGCCAGCAGCGTGAGGCCCTCCGGGACTAATGAAAAACTGTTTTTT.

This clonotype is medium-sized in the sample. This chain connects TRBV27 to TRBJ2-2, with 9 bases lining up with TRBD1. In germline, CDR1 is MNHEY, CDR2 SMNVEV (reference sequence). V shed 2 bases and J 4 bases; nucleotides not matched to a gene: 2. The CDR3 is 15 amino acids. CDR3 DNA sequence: TGTGCCAGCAGTTTACGACAGGGGGTCACCGGGGAGCTGTTTTTT. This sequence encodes CASSLRQGVTGELFF.

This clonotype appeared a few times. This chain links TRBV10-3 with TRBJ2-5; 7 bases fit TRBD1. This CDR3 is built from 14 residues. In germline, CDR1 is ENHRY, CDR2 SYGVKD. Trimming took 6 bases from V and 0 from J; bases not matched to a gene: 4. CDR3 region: CAISQGQHQETQYF. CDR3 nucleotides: TGTGCCATCAGCCAGGGACAGCACCAAGAGACCCAGTACTTC.

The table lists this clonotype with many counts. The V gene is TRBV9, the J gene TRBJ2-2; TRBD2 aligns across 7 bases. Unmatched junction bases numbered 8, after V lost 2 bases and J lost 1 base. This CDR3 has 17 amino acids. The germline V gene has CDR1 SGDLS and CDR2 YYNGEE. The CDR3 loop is CASSVQRGQGNTGELFF. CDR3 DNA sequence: TGTGCCAGCAGCGTTCAGCGGGGCCAAGGGAACACCGGGGAGCTGTTTTTT.

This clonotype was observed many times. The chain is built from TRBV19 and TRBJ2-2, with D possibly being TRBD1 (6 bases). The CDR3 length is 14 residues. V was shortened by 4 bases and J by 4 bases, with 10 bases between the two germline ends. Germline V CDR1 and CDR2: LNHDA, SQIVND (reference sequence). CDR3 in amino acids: CASSNRAVTGELFF. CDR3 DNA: TGTGCCAGTAGTAACAGGGCTGTCACCGGGGAGCTGTTTTTT.

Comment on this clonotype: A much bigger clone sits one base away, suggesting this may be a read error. This CDR3 is CANSQSELAGDSGELFF. CDR3 coding DNA: TGCGCCAACAGTCAATCTGAGCTAGCGGGAGACTCCGGGGAGCTGTTTTTT. The gene calls are TRBV23-1 and TRBJ2-2, with 10 bases fitting TRBD2. TRBV23-1 is an open reading frame, and its role is uncertain. This CDR3 is built from 17 residues.

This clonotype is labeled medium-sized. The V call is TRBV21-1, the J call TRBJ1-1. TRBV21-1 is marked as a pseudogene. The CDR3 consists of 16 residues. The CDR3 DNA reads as TGTGCCAGCAGCAAAGCAGTGGGCTCGAGGGACACTGAAGCTTTCTTT. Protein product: CASSKAVGSRDTEAFF.